Sequencing of this TCR beta chain was carried out in a study of CD8+CD57+ T cells in acquired aplastic anemia. Study summary: Recorded DNA amounts for sorted CD4+ and CD8+ cells had an average of approximately 3 ug.

For CDR3 and TCR beta VDJ profiling, genomic DNA was the template used. MiXCR, run by TCRdb on the reads, gives a single entry per CDR3 protein. This repertoire shows under 200,000 distinct CDR3 sequences, less than 65% found once; its top ten account for approximately 44%. Germline V gene sequence: CDR1 SNHLY, CDR2 FYNNEI. The ends were cut back, 4 bases at V and 7 bases at J, with 17 bases in the middle. This CDR3 has 16 residues. V usage is TRBV2 and J usage is TRBJ1-6; D remains unclear. The clonotype was recovered from a human donor with severe aplastic anemia or a healthy control (not recorded which). The specimen sequenced was sorted CD4+, CD8+, or CD8+CD57+ T cells (not recorded which) from PBMCs. The CDR3 coding sequence is TGTGCCAGCAGTGCCCCGGCGACTTTGGAGAATTCACCCCTCCACTTT. This sequence encodes CASSAPATLENSPLHF.